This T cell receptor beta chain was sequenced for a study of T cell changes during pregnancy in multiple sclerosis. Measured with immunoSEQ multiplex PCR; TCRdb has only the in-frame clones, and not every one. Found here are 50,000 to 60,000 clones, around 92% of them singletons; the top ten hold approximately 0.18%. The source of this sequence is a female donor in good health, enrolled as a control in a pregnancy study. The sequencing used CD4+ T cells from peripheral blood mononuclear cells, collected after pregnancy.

The CDR3 DNA reads TGTGCCAGCAGCTTAGCGTTAAACAGGGGTAATCTTGTCGGTGGCTACACCTTC. Translation gives CASSLALNRGNLVGGYTF. V gene TRBV7-2 combines with J gene TRBJ1-2; TRBD1 matches at 7 bases. Unmatched junction bases numbered 17, after V lost 0 bases and J lost 7 bases. Germline CDR1 is SGHTA and CDR2 is FQGNSA. This CDR3 comprises 18 residues.